What follows describes a single T cell receptor beta chain. Its antigen is still unknown. These data belong to a study of T cell responses to AZD1222 COVID-19 vaccine. Produced via immunoSEQ multiplex PCR; TCRdb's table is partial and in-frame only. Of under 60,000 clones listed, around 84% are singletons. CDR3 size: 15 residues. Germline values: CDR1 SGDLS, CDR2 YYNGEE. The ends were cut back, 4 bases at V and 2 bases at J, with 13 bases in the middle. Findings and caveats of the study: At baseline, seropositivity was found in only a handful of AZD1222 recipients.

This chain uses TRBV9 with TRBJ1-3; D is unresolved. The receptor comes from an adult in good health. The specimen comprised peripheral blood, sampled on day 0 of AZD1222 vaccination. CDR3: CASSPRALAGNTIYF. The CDR3 region has the DNA TGTGCCAGCAGCCCCCGGGCGTTAGCTGGAAACACCATATATTTT.